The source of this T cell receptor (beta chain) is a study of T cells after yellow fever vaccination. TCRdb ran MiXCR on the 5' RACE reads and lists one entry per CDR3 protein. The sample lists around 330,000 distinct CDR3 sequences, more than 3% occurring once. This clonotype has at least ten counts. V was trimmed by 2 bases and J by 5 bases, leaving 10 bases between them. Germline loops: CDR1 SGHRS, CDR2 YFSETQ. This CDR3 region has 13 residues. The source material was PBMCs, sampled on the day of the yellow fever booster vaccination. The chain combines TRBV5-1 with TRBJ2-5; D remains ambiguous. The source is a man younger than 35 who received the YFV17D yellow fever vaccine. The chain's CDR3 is CASSLKTLETQYF. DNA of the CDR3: TGCGCCAGCAGCTTAAAGACTCTCGAGACCCAGTACTTC.